This TCR beta chain originates from a study of a mutant IDH1 vaccine in newly diagnosed glioma. As for the study in general: Commencement of vaccination occurred 4-6 weeks following radiotherapy alone, or concurrently with temozolomide cycles. Patients got radiotherapy, temozolomide, or both beforehand, and most got both.

The time point: week 23, last vaccination. A 20-mer mutant IDH1 peptide at 300 ug was injected subcutaneously with topical imiquimod. The length of the CDR3 is 15 residues. The V end lost 2 bases, the J end lost 0 bases, and 8 bases lay between the germline ends. The germline CDR1 and CDR2 sequences are MNHEY and SVGAGI. Data came from immunoSEQ multiplex PCR; TCRdb stores just in-frame clones and leaves some out. Among over 50,000 clones listed, around 82% were seen once. As concerns this clone: No antigen is known for it.

This material consisted of PBMCs, taken from a glioma patient whose treatment included an IDH1 peptide vaccine. This receptor was taken from a man younger than 35 with glioma. This chain links TRBV6-5 with TRBJ2-1, with D unclear. CDR3 residues: CASSYAASSYNEQFF. CDR3 DNA: TGTGCCAGCAGTTACGCGGCCAGCTCCTACAATGAGCAGTTCTTC.